This T cell receptor beta chain appears in the sequencing data of a study of blood T cell repertoires in COVID-19. Original handling: It was from reference gene primer amplification that nucleated cell counts were estimated. The protocol was immunoSEQ multiplex PCR, while the TCRdb copy is restricted to in-frame clones and leaves out a portion. From that table come the V and J calls and clone size; the DNA was used to work out D and trimming. The table includes 55,000 to 65,000 clones, 85% to 90% detected once. CDR1 is SGHRS, CDR2 YFSETQ, per germline. V was pared by 5 bases and J by 5 bases, with 5 bases of the junction left unmatched. The CDR3 spans 15 residues.

The receptor was derived from a human donor with active COVID-19. The donor label of this sample is uncertain. Material for sequencing was peripheral blood. This sequence joins TRBV5-1 and TRBJ1-6; the match to TRBD1 covers 9 bases. The CDR3 bases are TGCGCCAGCAGAAGGGGACAGGGAAATAATTCACCCCTCCACTTT. Translated, it gives CASRRGQGNNSPLHF.